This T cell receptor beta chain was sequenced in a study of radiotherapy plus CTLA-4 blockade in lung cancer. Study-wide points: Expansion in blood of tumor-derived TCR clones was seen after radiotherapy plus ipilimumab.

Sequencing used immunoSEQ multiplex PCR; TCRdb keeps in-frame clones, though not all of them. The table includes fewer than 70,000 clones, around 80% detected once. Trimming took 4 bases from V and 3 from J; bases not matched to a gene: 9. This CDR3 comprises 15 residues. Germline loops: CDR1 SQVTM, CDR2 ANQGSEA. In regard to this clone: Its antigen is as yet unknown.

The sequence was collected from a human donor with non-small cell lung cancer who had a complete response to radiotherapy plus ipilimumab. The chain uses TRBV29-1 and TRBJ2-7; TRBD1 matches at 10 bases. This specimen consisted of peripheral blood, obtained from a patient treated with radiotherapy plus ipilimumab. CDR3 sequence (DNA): TGCAGCGTTGGCGGCTGGACAGGGGGTGGCTACGAGCAGTACTTC. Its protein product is CSVGGWTGGGYEQYF.